This T cell receptor (beta chain) was identified during a study of blood T cell repertoires in COVID-19. The CDR3 has 16 residues. Germline V gene data show CDR1 as SGHDT and CDR2 as YYEEEE. Between the trimmed V and J ends, which lost 0 bases and 2 bases, there was a span of 12 bases. Assay used: immunoSEQ multiplex PCR; TCRdb lists only in-frame clones, some missing. The sample yields about 74,000 clones, about 80% seen once. The chain combines TRBV5-6 with TRBJ1-3, with TRBD1 as a possible D gene (5 bases). This TCR was sampled from a human donor in a cohort sampled during active COVID-19. Specimen: peripheral blood. The CDR3 sequence is CASSLASGGAGNTIYF. Here the CDR3 DNA reads TGTGCCAGCAGCTTGGCCTCGGGAGGGGCTGGAAACACCATATATTTT.